The 22 T cell receptor beta chains below come from one sample, sequenced in a study of blood T cell repertoires in COVID-19. The repertoire was sequenced with immunoSEQ multiplex PCR; TCRdb's copy has only in-frame clones and lacks some. The table records about 210,000 clones, 85% of them present only once. Sequences were obtained from peripheral blood. These receptors were taken from a man between 45 and 60 years old with COVID-19, enrolled during active disease.

J is TRBJ2-1 and V is TRBV7-3; D might be TRBD1 (6 bases). The CDR3 extends over 15 amino acids. The ends were cut back, 3 bases at V and 6 bases at J, with 15 bases in the middle. Germline V gene lookup returns CDR1 SGHTA and CDR2 FQGTGA. DNA for the CDR3: TGTGCCAGCAGCTTTTCTTCCAGGGGAGTCAATGAGCAGTTCTTC. Residues: CASSFSSRGVNEQFF. Variable domain in full (rest from reference TRBV7-3 and TRBJ2-1): GAGVSQTPSNKVTEKGKYVELRCDPISGHTALYWYRQSLGQGPEFLIYFQGTGAADDSGLPNDRFFAVRPEGSVSTLKIQRTERGDSAVYLCASSFSSRGVNEQFFGPGTRLTVL.

This sequence joins TRBV3-1 (or the pseudogene TRBV3-2) and TRBJ2-3; TRBD2 matches at 12 bases. The CDR3 sequence is 16 residues long. The germline V gene encodes CDR1 LGHDT and CDR2 YNNKEL (reference sequence). Unmatched junction bases numbered 5, after V lost 3 bases and J lost 4 bases. CDR3 in DNA: TGTGCCAGCAGCCACCTAGCGGGGGGGCGTCCAGATACGCAGTATTTT. This translates into CASSHLAGGRPDTQYF.

This chain links TRBV28 with TRBJ1-5, with 9 bases aligning to TRBD1. The V gene's germline CDR1 is MDHEN and CDR2 SYDVKM. The V and J ends lost 5 bases and 6 bases, in that order; junction bases with no gene match: 8. The CDR3 runs to 15 residues. CDR3 loop: CASSIPGQGGQPQHF. The CDR3 DNA sequence: TGTGCCAGCAGTATCCCGGGACAGGGAGGTCAGCCCCAGCATTTT.

The chain is built from TRBV5-4 and TRBJ2-2, with 8 bases lining up with TRBD1. The germline CDR1 and CDR2 sequences are SGHNT and YYREEE (reference sequence). This CDR3 spans 17 amino acids. Trimming cost V 0 bases and J 6 bases; bases outside gene matches: 10. Here the CDR3 reads CASSLGQGALTAGELFF. CDR3 coding DNA: TGTGCCAGCAGCTTGGGCCAGGGGGCGCTTACAGCCGGGGAGCTGTTTTTT.

The genes are TRBV15 and TRBJ2-7; D may be TRBD2 (5 bases). Trimming cost V 0 bases and J 6 bases, with 12 bases left between them. Germline V lookup: CDR1 LNHNV, CDR2 YYDKDF (reference sequence). The length of the CDR3 is 14 residues. The CDR3 loop reads CATSRDLTGFEQYF. Written as DNA, the CDR3 is TGTGCCACCAGCAGAGATTTGACGGGGTTCGAGCAGTACTTC.

The sample holds one count of this clone. This chain joins TRBV7-2 and TRBJ1-6; D gene ambiguous. The germline V gene has CDR1 SGHTA and CDR2 FQGNSA. The CDR3 runs 16 residues. V lost 1 base, J lost 0 bases, and 7 bases lay in between. The CDR3 DNA follows: TGTGCCAGCAGCTTAGTTAGTATCTCCTATAATTCACCCCTCCACTTT. Its translation is CASSLVSISYNSPLHF.

This clone occurred once. This rearrangement joins TRBV28 to TRBJ2-3; the match to TRBD1 covers 8 bases. J gave up 14 bases and V 5 bases, and 6 bases lay outside the gene matches. Germline V CDR1 and CDR2: MDHEN, SYDVKM. This CDR3 comprises 11 residues. In DNA, the CDR3 is TGTGCCAGCAGTCTACGGACAGGGCTGTATTTT. As protein: CASSLRTGLYF. Using reference TRBV28 and TRBJ2-3 for the parts outside the CDR3, the full variable domain is DVKVTQSSRYLVKRTGEKVFLECVQDMDHENMFWYRQDPGLGLRLIYFSYDVKMKEKGDIPEGYSVSREKKERFSLILESASTNQTSMYLCASSLRTGLYFGPGTRLTVL.

This clone was detected only a few times. This chain joins TRBV4-1 and TRBJ1-5, with a tentative D call TRBD1 (5 bases). The CDR3 loop spans 15 amino acids. Looked up from germline, CDR1 is MGHRA and CDR2 is YSYEKL. V dropped 3 bases and J dropped 5 bases, with 14 bases sitting between them. The CDR3 is CASSQRGDDYQPQHF. The DNA of the CDR3 is TGCGCCAGCAGCCAGCGGGGGGACGATTATCAGCCCCAGCATTTT.

The chain has TRBV5-4 and TRBJ1-2; D is ambiguous. V lost 0 bases and J 2 bases, leaving 5 bases between the germline ends. Germline values: CDR1 SGHNT, CDR2 YYREEE (reference sequence). The CDR3 spans 13 residues. The CDR3 region is CASSLASNYGYTF. Here the CDR3 DNA reads TGTGCCAGCAGCTTGGCTAGCAACTATGGCTACACCTTC.

Note on this clone: One junction end disagrees with the germline gene, perhaps due to a read error. This chain links TRBV19 with TRBJ2-5, with 9 positions matching TRBD2. Germline CDR1 reads LNHDA; CDR2 reads SQIVND (reference sequence). The CDR3 loop spans 17 amino acids. CDR3 nucleotide sequence: TGTGCCAGTAGTATAGTCGGCCTAGCGGGGAAGCAAGAGGCCCAGTACTTC. Its protein is CASSIVGLAGKQEAQYF.

The gene calls are TRBV6-2 or TRBV6-3 and TRBJ1-5, with TRBD1 matching 8 bases. CDR1 MNHEY and CDR2 SVGEGT come from the germline V gene. This CDR3 comprises 15 residues. Trimming took 5 bases from V and 7 from J; bases not matched to a gene: 10. The CDR3 DNA follows: TGTGCCAGCAGTCCGGGTACAGGGGGTTGGCAGCCCCAGCATTTT. Translated: CASSPGTGGWQPQHF.

This clone was picked up a small number of times. The V gene is TRBV7-8, the J gene TRBJ1-1; 7 positions match TRBD1. Germline trimming cut 4 bases from V and 1 base from J; bases unmatched to any gene: 6. There are 15 residues in the CDR3. Per germline, CDR1 SGHVS and CDR2 FQNEAQ. This CDR3 reads CASSSRQGGNTEAFF. CDR3 nucleotide sequence: TGTGCCAGCAGCTCCCGACAGGGTGGGAACACTGAAGCTTTCTTT.

V gene TRBV29-1 combines with J gene TRBJ1-4; 10 bases fit TRBD1. Trimming cost V 0 bases and J 0 bases; bases outside gene matches: 4. CDR1 and CDR2 from the germline V gene are SQVTM and ANQGSEA. The CDR3 covers 17 residues. The DNA of the CDR3 is TGCAGCGTTGAAGAATTCGGGACAGGGGCAACTAATGAAAAACTGTTTTTT. It is translated as CSVEEFGTGATNEKLFF.

J is TRBJ1-1 and V is TRBV19; D gene uncertain. From germline, CDR1 is LNHDA and CDR2 SQIVND (reference sequence). Trimming left V 7 bases short and J 1 base short, with 13 bases between. The CDR3 runs to 14 residues. CDR3 protein: CASTIAGGNTEAFF. The CDR3 DNA reads TGTGCCAGTACCATAGCCGGTGGGAACACTGAAGCTTTCTTT.

This rearrangement joins TRBV7-9 to TRBJ2-3; possibly TRBD2 for D (5 bases). Germline CDR1 and CDR2: SEHNR and FQNEAQ (reference sequence). Deletions cut 7 bases from V and 5 bases from J, with 16 bases between. The CDR3 loop spans 14 amino acids. The CDR3 sequence is CASNPGSKGDTQYF. The CDR3 nucleotides are TGTGCCAGCAATCCGGGGTCAAAAGGAGATACGCAGTATTTT.

The chain combines TRBV5-1 with TRBJ2-7, with D unresolved. The germline V and J ends were trimmed by 7 bases and 2 bases, with 13 bases remaining between them. Germline CDR1 reads SGHRS; CDR2 reads YFSETQ. CDR3 length equals 13 residues. CDR3: CASQELSTYEQYF. CDR3 nucleotide sequence: TGCGCCAGCCAGGAATTATCAACCTACGAGCAGTACTTC.

V and J are TRBV9 and TRBJ2-1, with 9 bases matching TRBD1. Losses at the gene ends were 0 bases for V and 8 bases for J; bases not matched to a gene: 9. Germline values: CDR1 SGDLS, CDR2 YYNGEE. The CDR3 has 16 residues. The CDR3 protein is CASSVAGTGIVDEQFF. As DNA, the CDR3 is TGTGCCAGCAGCGTAGCAGGGACAGGGATTGTTGATGAGCAGTTCTTC.

The chain is built from TRBV9 and TRBJ1-4; D is ambiguous. With 0 bases removed from V and 4 bases from J, the gap between germline ends came to 7 bases. The CDR3 sequence is 14 residues long. Germline values: CDR1 SGDLS, CDR2 YYNGEE. The CDR3 here is CASSVEHNNEKLFF. The CDR3 nucleotides are TGTGCCAGCAGCGTAGAACACAATAATGAAAAACTGTTTTTT.

This clone showed up many times. The chain recombines TRBV6-4 with TRBJ2-3; 10 bases agree with TRBD2. Germline V gene lookup returns CDR1 MRHNA and CDR2 SNTAGT. Losses at the gene ends were 0 bases for V and 1 base for J; bases not matched to a gene: 1. The length of the CDR3 is 16 residues. CDR3 in DNA: TGTGCCAGCAGTGACTCCGGGACTAGCGGCACAGATACGCAGTATTTT. Protein: CASSDSGTSGTDTQYF.

This chain uses TRBV4-3 with TRBJ2-6; D remains unclear. Per the germline V gene, CDR1 is LGHNA and CDR2 is YSLEER. The CDR3 runs 17 residues. The germline V and J ends were trimmed by 0 bases and 1 base, with 10 bases remaining between them. The CDR3 DNA reads TGCGCCAGCAGCCAAGATCGACTGAATTCTGGGGCCAACGTCCTGACTTTC. This encodes CASSQDRLNSGANVLTF.

V and J are TRBV24-1 and TRBJ1-2; tentative D call: TRBD1 (6 bases). Germline V gene data show CDR1 as KGHDR and CDR2 as SFDVKD. The CDR3 is 13 amino acids. Trimming left V 1 base short and J 5 bases short, with 7 bases between. The CDR3 nucleotides are TGTGCCACCAGTGATTTTCAGGGGTATGGCTACACCTTC. As protein: CATSDFQGYGYTF.

The chain uses TRBV7-2 and TRBJ2-3; 15 bases align to TRBD2. In germline, CDR1 is SGHTA, CDR2 FQGNSA. This CDR3 is built from 18 residues. The J segment lost 1 base and the V segment lost 3 bases, leaving 5 bases of the junction unmatched. CDR3 amino acids: CASSFGLAGGSRTDTQYF. The CDR3 DNA reads TGTGCCAGCAGCTTTGGACTAGCGGGGGGGTCTCGCACAGATACGCAGTATTTT.